This T cell receptor beta chain derives from a study of identical twins. A universal primer site was created by template switching, with the cDNA bearing unique molecular identifiers. TCRdb reanalysed the 5' RACE reads using MiXCR and keeps one entry per CDR3 protein. The sample shows about 250,000 distinct CDR3 sequences, around 8% of them seen only once. Whole-study findings and limits: Models underpredicted monozygotic twin sharing of out-of-frame TCR alpha. The more abundant beta clonotypes in cord blood had fewer insertions, and memory repertoires did not show this. Potential partial confounding of zero-insertion analyses by invariant MAIT and iNKT cells was noted.

This clonotype was seen a handful of times. The antigen is unknown. Trimming cost V 4 bases and J 5 bases, with 13 bases left between them. Per germline, CDR1 SGHTA and CDR2 FQGNSA. The CDR3 is 14 residues long. The same data also contributed to another study, on yellow fever vaccine responses in identical twins.

The source of this sequence is a woman aged 18-35 years in good health. Sequenced material: CD8+ T cells sorted from blood. The V and J genes are TRBV7-2 and TRBJ2-3; D is tentatively TRBD1 or TRBD2 (6 bases each). Here the CDR3 DNA reads TGTGCCAGCAGCTCCAGCAGGGGAGGAGATACGCAGTATTTT. Its protein is CASSSSRGGDTQYF.